A single sample gave rise to the 19 T cell receptor beta chains below, sequenced in a study of glioma-infiltrating T cells after dendritic cell vaccination. Assay used: immunoSEQ multiplex PCR; TCRdb lists only in-frame clones, some missing. The profile shows fewer than 35,000 clones, 90% of them singletons. The material was blood, obtained before dendritic cell vaccination. These receptors were obtained from a human donor with glioblastoma.

The V gene is TRBV18, the J gene TRBJ2-5; TRBD1 agrees at 8 bases. J was trimmed by 5 bases and V by 2 bases; bases with no gene match: 7. There are 15 residues in the CDR3. Per germline, CDR1 KGHSH and CDR2 LQKENI. In nucleotides, the CDR3 is TGTGCCAGCTCACCAGTCTCAGGGGGCCGGGAGACCCAGTACTTC. It yields the protein CASSPVSGGRETQYF.

J is TRBJ1-4 and V is TRBV5-4, with a weak D call TRBD1 (5 bases). The V gene's germline CDR1 is SGHNT and CDR2 YYREEE (reference sequence). The CDR3 runs 15 residues. Trimming shortened V by 2 bases and J by 2 bases, and 10 bases separated the two germline ends. The CDR3 loop reads CASSFQGRTNEKLFF. The DNA for the CDR3 is TGTGCCAGCAGCTTTCAGGGCAGGACTAATGAAAAACTGTTTTTT.

This chain uses TRBV2 with TRBJ2-2, with a weak D call TRBD1 (5 bases). The CDR3 length is 16 residues. V was cut by 9 bases and J by 4 bases, with 21 bases left in between. Germline V gene data show CDR1 as SNHLY and CDR2 as FYNNEI. CDR3 nucleotide sequence: TGTGCCAGGGGCCCCGATGCAGGGCGAATCACCGGGGAGCTGTTTTTT. This gives the protein CARGPDAGRITGELFF.

The chain couples TRBV5-5 to TRBJ2-1, with 7 bases matching TRBD1. V lost 1 base to trimming and J lost 8 bases; unmatched junction nucleotides: 6. CDR1 SGHKS and CDR2 YYEKEE come from the germline V gene (reference sequence). The CDR3 runs to 14 residues. This chain's CDR3 is CASSLSTGQDEQFF. Written as DNA, the CDR3 is TGTGCCAGCAGCTTGTCGACAGGGCAGGATGAGCAGTTCTTC. Using reference TRBV5-5 and TRBJ2-1 for the parts outside the CDR3, the full variable domain is DAGVTQSPTHLIKTRGQQVTLRCSPISGHKSVSWYQQVLGQGPQFIFQYYEKEERGRGNFPDRFSARQFPNYSSELNVNALLLGDSALYLCASSLSTGQDEQFFGPGTRLTVL.

The rearrangement uses TRBV29-1 and TRBJ2-3; TRBD1 might be the D (6 bases). The CDR3 loop spans 15 amino acids. The germline CDR1 and CDR2 sequences are SQVTM and ANQGSEA. V was shortened by 4 bases and J by 4 bases, with 18 bases between the two germline ends. The CDR3 bases are TGCAGCGTTGGTTCTCTGGTACAGGGCTCAGATACGCAGTATTTT. Translation gives CSVGSLVQGSDTQYF.

The chain joins TRBV6-6 to TRBJ2-5, with unresolved D. Trimming stripped 0 bases from V and 2 bases from J, with 7 bases between. This CDR3 is 14 amino acids long. Germline CDR1 reads MNHNY; CDR2 reads SVGAGI (reference sequence). CDR3 in DNA: TGTGCCAGCAGTTACTCCCAGGTACAAGAGACCCAGTACTTC. Its protein product is CASSYSQVQETQYF.

The chain carries TRBV4-1 and TRBJ2-2, with TRBD1 identical over 11 bases. The J segment lost 6 bases and the V segment lost 4 bases, leaving 13 bases of the junction unmatched. The germline CDR1 and CDR2 sequences are MGHRA and YSYEKL. The CDR3 length is 18 residues. The CDR3 DNA is TGCGCCAGCAGCCGCCGAAGGTCGGGACAGGGGGACGCCGGGGAGCTGTTTTTT. Its translation: CASSRRRSGQGDAGELFF.

This chain connects TRBV11-2 to TRBJ1-2; 9 bases align to TRBD1. With 0 bases clipped from V and 1 base from J, the junction kept 6 bases outside the gene matches. Germline V gene sequence: CDR1 SGHAT, CDR2 FQNNGV. The CDR3 sequence is 17 residues long. The CDR3 spells CASSLDGTGTINYGYTF. The CDR3 DNA reads as TGTGCCAGCAGCTTAGACGGGACAGGGACGATTAACTATGGCTACACCTTC.

The V and J genes are TRBV27 and TRBJ1-1, with TRBD1 identical over 12 bases. The ends lost 9 bases at V and 7 bases at J; junction bases unmatched: 9. This CDR3 has 14 amino acids. In germline, CDR1 is MNHEY, CDR2 SMNVEV (reference sequence). The CDR3 coding sequence is TGTGCCAGTCGGTCGGGACAGGGGGCCATTGAAGCTTTCTTT. This gives the protein CASRSGQGAIEAFF.

CDR3 DNA: TGCGCCAGCACCGCTGGGCCAGGAAACACCGGGGAGCTGTTTTTT. It yields the protein CASTAGPGNTGELFF. The chain has TRBV4-1 and TRBJ2-2; D not resolved. This CDR3 region has 15 residues. Germline-derived CDR1 and CDR2 are MGHRA and YSYEKL. The V and J ends lost 7 bases and 2 bases respectively, with 14 bases between them.

This sequence joins TRBV7-9 and TRBJ2-7; the match to TRBD1 covers 11 bases. The germline gives CDR1 SEHNR, CDR2 FQNEAQ (reference sequence). This CDR3 region has 14 residues. Trimming took 5 bases from V and 2 from J; bases not matched to a gene: 2. The CDR3 here is CASSRGQGAYEQYF. In nucleotides, the CDR3 is TGTGCCAGCAGCAGGGGACAGGGGGCCTACGAGCAGTACTTC.

This clone has a handful of counts. In nucleotides, the CDR3 is TGTGCCAGCAGCCCCCCCACCGGGACTAGCGGGGTTGGCACAGATACGCAGTATTTT. It codes for CASSPPTGTSGVGTDTQYF. V and J are TRBV5-4 and TRBJ2-3, with 13 positions matching TRBD2. Germline CDR1 and CDR2: SGHNT and YYREEE (reference sequence). The CDR3 sequence is 19 residues long. V gave up 4 bases and J gave up 1 base; unmatched junction bases: 12.

The gene calls are TRBV4-3 and TRBJ2-7, with 9 bases that match TRBD1. CDR3 length equals 14 residues. J gave up 13 bases and V 4 bases, and 14 bases lay outside the gene matches. Germline loops: CDR1 LGHNA, CDR2 YSLEER. CDR3 in amino acids: CASSRLHVGQGDYF. The CDR3 DNA sequence: TGCGCCAGCAGCCGCCTGCATGTGGGACAGGGCGACTACTTC.

The chain joins TRBV6-1 to TRBJ2-1; 8 bases are a match to TRBD2. The CDR3 is 14 residues long. Trimming at V came to 5 bases and at J to 8 bases, leaving 8 bases not matched to a gene. Germline assignment: CDR1 MNHNS and CDR2 SASEGT. The CDR3 is CASSLGLARDEQFF. The CDR3 DNA reads TGTGCCAGCAGTTTAGGACTAGCTCGGGATGAGCAGTTCTTC.

The chain has TRBV19 and TRBJ1-5; 9 bases are shared with TRBD1. The CDR3 has 14 amino acids. Germline V gene data show CDR1 as LNHDA and CDR2 as SQIVND (reference sequence). With V trimmed by 6 bases and J by 6 bases, 6 bases remained unmatched. CDR3 bases: TGTGCCAGTAGCCGGGACAGGGTGGCTCAGCCCCAGCATTTT. Its protein product is CASSRDRVAQPQHF.

This clone was picked up a small number of times. The chain links TRBV7-7 to TRBJ2-2; D unresolved. CDR3 length: 13 residues. Germline V CDR1 and CDR2: SSHAT, FNYEAQ (reference sequence). V was shortened by 5 bases and J by 3 bases, with 7 bases between the two germline ends. The chain's CDR3 is CASSPTDTGELFF. In DNA, the CDR3 is TGTGCCAGCAGCCCCACGGACACCGGGGAGCTGTTTTTT.

This chain joins TRBV27 and TRBJ2-5; TRBD2 matches 9 bases. This CDR3 is 14 amino acids long. Trimming cost V 3 bases and J 5 bases; bases outside gene matches: 4. Germline V gene lookup returns CDR1 MNHEY and CDR2 SMNVEV (reference sequence). The CDR3 protein is CASSLSGGTETQYF. In nucleotides, the CDR3 is TGTGCCAGCAGTTTGAGCGGGGGGACGGAGACCCAGTACTTC.

Only one count was recorded for this clone. The genes are TRBV19 and TRBJ2-2; 15 nucleotides line up with TRBD2. J gave up 4 bases and V 3 bases, and 3 bases lay outside the gene matches. This CDR3 comprises 17 residues. Germline CDR1 and CDR2: LNHDA and SQIVND (reference sequence). The DNA for the CDR3 is TGTGCCAGTAGTATTGGACTAGCGGGGGGGCCCACCGGGGAGCTGTTTTTT. It codes for CASSIGLAGGPTGELFF.

This chain uses TRBV6-1 with TRBJ1-5; possibly TRBD1 for D (6 bases). This CDR3 has 13 residues. Germline loops: CDR1 MNHNS, CDR2 SASEGT. V gave up 8 bases and J gave up 5 bases, with 13 bases separating them. This CDR3 is CASLGGGHQPQHF. CDR3 nucleotide sequence: TGTGCCAGCTTAGGGGGGGGGCATCAGCCCCAGCATTTT.